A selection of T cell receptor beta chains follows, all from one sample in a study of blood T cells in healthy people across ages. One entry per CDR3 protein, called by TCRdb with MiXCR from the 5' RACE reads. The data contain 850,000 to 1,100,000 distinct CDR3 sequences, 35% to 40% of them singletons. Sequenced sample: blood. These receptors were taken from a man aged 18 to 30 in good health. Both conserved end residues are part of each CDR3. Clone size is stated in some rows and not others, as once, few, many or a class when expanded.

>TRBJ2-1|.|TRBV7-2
CASSLVEGYEQFF
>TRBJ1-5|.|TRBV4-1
CASSQVQGEQPQHF
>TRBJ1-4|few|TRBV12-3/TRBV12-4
CASRGQDRMKKLFF
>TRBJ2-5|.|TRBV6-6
CASSYTLETQYF
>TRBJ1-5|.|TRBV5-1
CAGSRDSNQPQHF
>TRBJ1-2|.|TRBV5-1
CASSFGGGSSNYGYTF
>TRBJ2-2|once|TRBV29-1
CSVIVRGELFF
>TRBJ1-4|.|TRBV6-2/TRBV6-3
CASSYGTEDGKLFF
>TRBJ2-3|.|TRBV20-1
CSASELAGLTDTQYF
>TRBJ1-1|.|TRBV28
CASSPRLLRVGGTEAFF
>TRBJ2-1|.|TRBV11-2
CASSVRGGLEGKNEQFF
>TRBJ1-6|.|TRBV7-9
CASSLADSLVSPLHF
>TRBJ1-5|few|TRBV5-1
CASSSRPGDNQPQHF
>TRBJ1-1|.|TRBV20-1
CSASFITGSTEAFF
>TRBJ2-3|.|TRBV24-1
CATSDRRQGRYTDTQYF
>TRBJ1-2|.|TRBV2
CASSETRGGYTF
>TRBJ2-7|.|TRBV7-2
CASSSNGGPYEQYF
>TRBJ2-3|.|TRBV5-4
CASKGDSDTQYF
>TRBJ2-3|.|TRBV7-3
CASSLMAGGVDTQYF
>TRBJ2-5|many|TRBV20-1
CSARDGETQYF
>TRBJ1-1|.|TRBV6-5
CASVGGVGTEAFF
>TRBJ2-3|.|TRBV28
CASSPVGQGADTQYF
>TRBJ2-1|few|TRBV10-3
CAISELAGGPVPYNEQFF
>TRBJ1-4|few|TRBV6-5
CASRWTGRNEKLFF
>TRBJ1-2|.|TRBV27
CASSSGSLGYTF
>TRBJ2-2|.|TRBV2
CASNGKGGTGELFF
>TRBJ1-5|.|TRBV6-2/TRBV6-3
CASSYLGVNQPQHF
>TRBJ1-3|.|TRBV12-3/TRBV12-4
CASSFVAGNTIYF
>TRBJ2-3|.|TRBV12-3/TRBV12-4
CASNGDSETLPSTDTQYF
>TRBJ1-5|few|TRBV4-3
CASSQWQGSNQPQHF
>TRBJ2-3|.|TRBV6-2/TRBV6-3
CASSRTGHFTDTQYF
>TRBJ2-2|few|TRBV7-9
CASSFPQRGHSGELFF
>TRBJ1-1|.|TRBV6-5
CASSPSLGRNTEAFF
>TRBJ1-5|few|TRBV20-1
CSAPKTGFTDKPQHF
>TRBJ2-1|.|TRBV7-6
CASSLGDRDRICEQFF
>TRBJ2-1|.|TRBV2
CASGDVAPGDEQFF
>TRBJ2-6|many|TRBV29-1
CSVERVSGANVLTF
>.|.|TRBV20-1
CSAWDRPLSNEQYF
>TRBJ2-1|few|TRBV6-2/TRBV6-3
CASNDRLAGLSYEQFF
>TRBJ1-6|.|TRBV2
CASRQDNSPLHF
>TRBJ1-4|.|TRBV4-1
CASSQDGVLFF